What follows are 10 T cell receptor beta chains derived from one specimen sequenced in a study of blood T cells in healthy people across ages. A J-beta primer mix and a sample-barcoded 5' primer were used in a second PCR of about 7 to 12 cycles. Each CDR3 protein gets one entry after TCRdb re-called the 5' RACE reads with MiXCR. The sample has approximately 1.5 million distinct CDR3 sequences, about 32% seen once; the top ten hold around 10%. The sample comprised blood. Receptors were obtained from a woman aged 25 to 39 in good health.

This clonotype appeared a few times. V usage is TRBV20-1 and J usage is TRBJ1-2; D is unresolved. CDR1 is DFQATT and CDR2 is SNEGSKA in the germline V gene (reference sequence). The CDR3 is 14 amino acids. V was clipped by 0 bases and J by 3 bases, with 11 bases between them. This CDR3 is CSARDPWRDYGYTF. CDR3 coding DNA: TGCAGTGCTAGAGATCCGTGGAGGGACTATGGCTACACCTTC.

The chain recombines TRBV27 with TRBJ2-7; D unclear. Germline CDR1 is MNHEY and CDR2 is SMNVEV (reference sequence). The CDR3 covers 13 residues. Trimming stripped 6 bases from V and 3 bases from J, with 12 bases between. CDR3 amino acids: CASSPSEHYEQYF. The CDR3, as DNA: TGTGCCAGCAGCCCCTCGGAACACTACGAGCAGTACTTC.

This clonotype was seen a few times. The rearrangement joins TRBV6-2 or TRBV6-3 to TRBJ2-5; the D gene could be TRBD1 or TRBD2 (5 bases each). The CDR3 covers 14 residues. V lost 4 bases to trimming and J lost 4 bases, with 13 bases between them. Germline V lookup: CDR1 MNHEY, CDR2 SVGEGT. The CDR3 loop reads CASSSLGDLETQYF. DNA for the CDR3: TGTGCCAGCAGTTCACTGGGGGATTTAGAGACCCAGTACTTC.

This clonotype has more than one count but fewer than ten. The CDR3 DNA is TGTGCCAGCTCACCACCACTGGACTACGAGCAGTACTTC. Amino acids: CASSPPLDYEQYF. This chain uses TRBV18 with TRBJ2-5; D not certain. The end of the DNA aligns better with TRBJ2-7, so the J call may be wrong. The CDR3 is 13 amino acids. Germline CDR1 is KGHSH and CDR2 is LQKENI.

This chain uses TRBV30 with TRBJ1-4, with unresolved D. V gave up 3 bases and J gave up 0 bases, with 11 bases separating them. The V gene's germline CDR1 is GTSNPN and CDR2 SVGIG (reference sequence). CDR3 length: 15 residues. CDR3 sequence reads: CAWSVIYTTNEKLFF. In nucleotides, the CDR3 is TGTGCCTGGAGCGTTATCTATACAACTAATGAAAAACTGTTTTTT.

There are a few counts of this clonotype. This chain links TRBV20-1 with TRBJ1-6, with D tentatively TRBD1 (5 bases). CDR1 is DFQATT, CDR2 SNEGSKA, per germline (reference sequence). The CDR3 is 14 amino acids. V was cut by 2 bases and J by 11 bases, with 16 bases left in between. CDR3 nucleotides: TGCAGTGCTAGACCCGGGGGGATCAGTCCACCCCTCCACTTT. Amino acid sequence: CSARPGGISPPLHF.

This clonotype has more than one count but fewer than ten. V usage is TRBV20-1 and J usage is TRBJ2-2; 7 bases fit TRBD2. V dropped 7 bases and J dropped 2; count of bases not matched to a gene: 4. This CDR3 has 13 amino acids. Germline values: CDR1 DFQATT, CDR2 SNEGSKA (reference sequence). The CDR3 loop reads CSVIAGNTGELFF. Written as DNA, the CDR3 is TGCAGTGTGATAGCGGGCAACACCGGGGAGCTGTTTTTT.

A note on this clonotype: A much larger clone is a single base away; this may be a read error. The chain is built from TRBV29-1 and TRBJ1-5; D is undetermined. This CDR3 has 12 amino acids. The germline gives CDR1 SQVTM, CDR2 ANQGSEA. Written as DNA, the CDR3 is TGCAGCGTTCAGGATAGCAATCGGCCCCAGCATTTT. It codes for CSVQDSNRPQHF.

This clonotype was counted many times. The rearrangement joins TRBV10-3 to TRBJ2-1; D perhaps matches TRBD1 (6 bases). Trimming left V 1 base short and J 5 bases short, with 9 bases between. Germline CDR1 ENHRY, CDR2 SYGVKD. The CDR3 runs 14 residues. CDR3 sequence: CAISELTGNNEQFF. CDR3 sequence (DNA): TGTGCCATCAGTGAGTTGACAGGTAACAATGAGCAGTTCTTC.

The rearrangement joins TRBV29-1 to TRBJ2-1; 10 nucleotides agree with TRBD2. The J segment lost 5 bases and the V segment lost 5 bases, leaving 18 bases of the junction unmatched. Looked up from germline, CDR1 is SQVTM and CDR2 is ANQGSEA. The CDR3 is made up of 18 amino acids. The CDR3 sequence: CSVYLGGPAGGLNNEQFF. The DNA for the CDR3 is TGCAGCGTTTATCTGGGGGGCCCAGCGGGGGGGCTGAACAATGAGCAGTTCTTC.